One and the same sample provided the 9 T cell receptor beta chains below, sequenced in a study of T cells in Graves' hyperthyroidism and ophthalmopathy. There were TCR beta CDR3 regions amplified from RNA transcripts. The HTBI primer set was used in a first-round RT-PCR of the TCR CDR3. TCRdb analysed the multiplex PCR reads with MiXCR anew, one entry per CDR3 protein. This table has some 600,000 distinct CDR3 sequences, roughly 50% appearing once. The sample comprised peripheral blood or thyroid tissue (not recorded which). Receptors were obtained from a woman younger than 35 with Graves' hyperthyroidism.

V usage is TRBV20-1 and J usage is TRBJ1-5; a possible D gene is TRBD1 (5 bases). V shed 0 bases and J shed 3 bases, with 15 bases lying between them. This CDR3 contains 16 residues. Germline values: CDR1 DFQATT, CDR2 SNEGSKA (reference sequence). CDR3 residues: CSARDQGGMDNQPQHF. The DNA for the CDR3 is TGCAGTGCTAGAGATCAGGGAGGGATGGACAATCAGCCCCAGCATTTT.

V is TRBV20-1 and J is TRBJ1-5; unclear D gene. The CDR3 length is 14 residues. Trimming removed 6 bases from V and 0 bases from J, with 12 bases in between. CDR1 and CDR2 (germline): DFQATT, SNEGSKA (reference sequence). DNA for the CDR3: TGCAGTGCCAGCTCGGAAAATAGCAATCAGCCCCAGCATTTT. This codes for CSASSENSNQPQHF.

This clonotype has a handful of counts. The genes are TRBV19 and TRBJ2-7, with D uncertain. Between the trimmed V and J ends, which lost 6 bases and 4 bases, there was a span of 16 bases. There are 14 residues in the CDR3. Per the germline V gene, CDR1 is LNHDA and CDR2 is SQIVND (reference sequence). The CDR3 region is CASSTGGSIYEQYF. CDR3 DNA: TGTGCCAGTAGCACCGGTGGGTCGATATACGAGCAGTACTTC. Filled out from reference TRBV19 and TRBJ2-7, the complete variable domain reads DGGITQSPKYLFRKEGQNVTLSCEQNLNHDAMYWYRQDPGQGLRLIYYSQIVNDFQKGDIAEGYSVSREKKESFPLTVTSAQKNPTAFYLCASSTGGSIYEQYFGPGTRLTVT.

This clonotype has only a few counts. Written as DNA, the CDR3 is TGTGCCAGCAGCTTAAGGGGTATAGACACTGAAGCTTTCTTT. It yields the protein CASSLRGIDTEAFF. V gene TRBV7-2 combines with J gene TRBJ1-1, with a weak D call TRBD1 (5 bases). The CDR3 consists of 14 residues. V shed 2 bases and J shed 3 bases, with 10 bases lying between them. Germline assignment: CDR1 SGHTA and CDR2 FQGNSA.

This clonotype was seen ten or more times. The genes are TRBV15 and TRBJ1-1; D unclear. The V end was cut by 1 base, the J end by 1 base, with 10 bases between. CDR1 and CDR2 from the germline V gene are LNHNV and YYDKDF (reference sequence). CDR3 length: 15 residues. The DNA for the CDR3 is TGTGCCACCAGCAGAGGCCCCAGGTGGAACACTGAAGCTTTCTTT. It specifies CATSRGPRWNTEAFF.

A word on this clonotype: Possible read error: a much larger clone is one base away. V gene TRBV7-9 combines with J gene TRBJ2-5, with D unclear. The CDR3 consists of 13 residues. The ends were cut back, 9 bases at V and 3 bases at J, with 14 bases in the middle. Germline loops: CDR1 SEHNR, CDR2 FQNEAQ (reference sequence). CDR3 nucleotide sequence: TGTGCCAGGAGCCCATACTCGGAAGAGACCCAGTACTTC. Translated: CARSPYSEETQYF.

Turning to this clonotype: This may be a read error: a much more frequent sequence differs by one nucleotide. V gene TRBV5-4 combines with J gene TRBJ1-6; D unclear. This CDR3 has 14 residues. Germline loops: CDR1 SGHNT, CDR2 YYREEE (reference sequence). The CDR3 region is CGSSSEVSNSPLHF. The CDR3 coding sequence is TGTGGCAGCAGCTCGGAGGTCTCTAATTCACCCCTCCACTTT. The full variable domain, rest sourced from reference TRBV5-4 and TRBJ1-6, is ETGVTQSPTHLIKTRGQQVTLRCSSQSGHNTVSWYQQALGQGPQFIFQYYREEENGRGNFPPRFSGLQFPNYSSELNVNALELDDSALYLCGSSSEVSNSPLHFGNGTRLTVT.

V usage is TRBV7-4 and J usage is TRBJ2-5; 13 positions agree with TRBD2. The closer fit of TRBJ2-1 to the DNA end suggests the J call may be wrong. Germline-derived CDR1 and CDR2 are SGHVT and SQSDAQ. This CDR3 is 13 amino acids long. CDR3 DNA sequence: TGTGCCAGCAGCACTAGCGGGAGGGGCGAGCAGTTCTTC. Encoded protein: CASSTSGRGEQFF.

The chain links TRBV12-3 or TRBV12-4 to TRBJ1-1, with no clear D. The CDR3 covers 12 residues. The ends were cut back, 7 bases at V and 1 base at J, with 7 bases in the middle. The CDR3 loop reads CASKNPNTEAFF. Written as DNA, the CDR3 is TGTGCCAGCAAGAACCCGAACACTGAAGCTTTCTTT.